This section outlines one TCR beta chain sequence together with its context. What it recognizes is unknown. The entry originates in a study of PD-1 blockade in classical Hodgkin lymphoma. TCRdb's table, derived via immunoSEQ multiplex PCR, lists solely in-frame clones and lacks some. The data hold tens of thousands of clones, with less than 95% observed a single time. Sample time point: cycle 4 day 1 (C4D1), after less than seven weeks of nivolumab. Each patient relapsed following autologous stem cell transplantation, and prior brentuximab vedotin exposure differed. Best responses fell into complete response, partial response or progressive disease. Study-wide results and caveats: By cycle point C4D1, TCR diversity had risen significantly in CD4+ cells (but not CD8+ cells). Complete responders started with a diversity level that resembled newly diagnosed patients at baseline. At baseline, newly diagnosed patients reportedly showed less TCR diversity than healthy donors.

This CDR3 is 17 amino acids long. Trimming shortened V by 3 bases and J by 0 bases, and 15 bases separated the two germline ends. The germline CDR1 and CDR2 sequences are SGHAT and FQNNGV. Here the sequenced sample was peripheral blood mononuclear cells (PBMCs), taken before the fourth cycle of nivolumab. The sequence was obtained from a human donor with classical Hodgkin lymphoma. This chain uses TRBV11-2 with TRBJ2-1; D is perhaps TRBD2 (6 bases). The CDR3 protein is CASSFGGEVSSYNEQFF. The CDR3 coding sequence is TGTGCCAGCAGCTTCGGGGGAGAAGTAAGCTCCTACAATGAGCAGTTCTTC.